Included here is one T cell receptor beta chain sequence, with context. These data originate in a study of blood T cell repertoires in COVID-19. Study-level background: The United States, Italy and Spain were the sources of the acute and convalescent COVID-19 samples. T cells, B-cell-depleted T cells, or PBMCs supplied cDNA or gDNA.

Patients at the Seattle site were enrolled during active infection and followed longitudinally. The data were produced by immunoSEQ multiplex PCR, yet TCRdb's version contains in-frame clones alone and is incomplete. Among about 350,000 clones listed, about nine tenths were seen once. J lost 5 bases, V lost 4 bases, and 5 bases had no gene match. This CDR3 is built from 14 residues. Germline loops: CDR1 KGHSH, CDR2 LQKENI. V gene TRBV18 combines with J gene TRBJ2-3; 8 bases agree with TRBD1. This receptor was taken from an older woman with COVID-19, enrolled during active disease. The material sequenced was peripheral blood. The CDR3 region is CASSRLTGEDTQYF. The CDR3 bases are TGTGCCAGCTCACGCTTGACAGGGGAAGATACGCAGTATTTT.